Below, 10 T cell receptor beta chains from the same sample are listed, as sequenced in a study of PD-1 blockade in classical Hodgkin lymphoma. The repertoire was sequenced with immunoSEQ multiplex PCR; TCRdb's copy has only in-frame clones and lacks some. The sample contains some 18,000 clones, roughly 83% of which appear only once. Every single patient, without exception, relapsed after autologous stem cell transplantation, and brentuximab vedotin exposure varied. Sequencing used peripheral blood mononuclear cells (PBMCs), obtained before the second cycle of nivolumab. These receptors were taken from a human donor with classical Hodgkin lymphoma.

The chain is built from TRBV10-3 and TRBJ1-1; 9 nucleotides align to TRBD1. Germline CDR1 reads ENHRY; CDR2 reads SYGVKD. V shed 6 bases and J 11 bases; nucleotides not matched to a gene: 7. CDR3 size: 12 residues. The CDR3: CAISLDRGFAFF. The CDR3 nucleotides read TGTGCCATCAGCCTTGACAGGGGGTTTGCTTTCTTT.

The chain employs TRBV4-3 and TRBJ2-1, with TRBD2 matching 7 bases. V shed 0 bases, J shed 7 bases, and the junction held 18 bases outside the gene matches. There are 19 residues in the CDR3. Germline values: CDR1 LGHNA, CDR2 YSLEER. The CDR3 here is CASSQDTAGTSLGGNEQFF. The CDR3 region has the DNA TGCGCCAGCAGCCAAGATACAGCGGGGACTTCGCTTGGGGGGAATGAGCAGTTCTTC.

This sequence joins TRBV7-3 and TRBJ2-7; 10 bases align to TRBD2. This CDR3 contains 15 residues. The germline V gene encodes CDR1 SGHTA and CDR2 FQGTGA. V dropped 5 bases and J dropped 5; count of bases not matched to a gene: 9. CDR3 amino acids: CASSQPGLAFDEQYF. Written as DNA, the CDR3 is TGTGCCAGCAGCCAACCGGGACTAGCGTTTGACGAGCAGTACTTC.

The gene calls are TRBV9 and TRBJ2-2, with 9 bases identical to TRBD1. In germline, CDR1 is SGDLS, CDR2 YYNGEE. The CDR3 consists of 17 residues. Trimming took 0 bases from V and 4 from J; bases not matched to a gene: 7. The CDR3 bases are TGTGCCAGCAGCGTAGGCCCGGGACAGGGCAGCACCGGGGAGCTGTTTTTT. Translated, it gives CASSVGPGQGSTGELFF. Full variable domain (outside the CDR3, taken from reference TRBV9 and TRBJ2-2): DSGVTQTPKHLITATGQRVTLRCSPRSGDLSVYWYQQSLDQGLQFLIQYYNGEERAKGNILERFSAQQFPDLHSELNLSSLELGDSALYFCASSVGPGQGSTGELFFGEGSRLTVL.

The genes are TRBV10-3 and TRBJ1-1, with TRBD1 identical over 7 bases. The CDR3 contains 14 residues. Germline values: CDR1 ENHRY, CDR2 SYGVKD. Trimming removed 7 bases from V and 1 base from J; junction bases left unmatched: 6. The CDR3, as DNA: TGTGCCATCACGACAGGGATCGAGAACACTGAAGCTTTCTTT. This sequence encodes CAITTGIENTEAFF.

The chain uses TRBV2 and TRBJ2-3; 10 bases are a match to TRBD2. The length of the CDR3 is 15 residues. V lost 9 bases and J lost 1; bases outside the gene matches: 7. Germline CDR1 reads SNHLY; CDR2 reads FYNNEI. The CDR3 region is CARRTTSGGTDTQYF. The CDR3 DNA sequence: TGTGCCAGGAGAACCACTAGCGGGGGCACAGATACGCAGTATTTT.

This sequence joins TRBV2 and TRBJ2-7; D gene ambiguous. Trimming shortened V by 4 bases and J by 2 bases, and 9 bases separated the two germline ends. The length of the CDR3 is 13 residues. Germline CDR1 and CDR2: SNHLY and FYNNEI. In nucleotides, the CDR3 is TGTGCCAGCAGTGGTGGCAGGCCCTACGAGCAGTACTTC. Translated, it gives CASSGGRPYEQYF.

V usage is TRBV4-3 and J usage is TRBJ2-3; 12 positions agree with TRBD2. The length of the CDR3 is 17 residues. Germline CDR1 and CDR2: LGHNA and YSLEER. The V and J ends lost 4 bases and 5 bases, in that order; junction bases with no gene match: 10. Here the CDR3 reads CASSRETSGRTGDTQYF. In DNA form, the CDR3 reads TGCGCCAGCAGCCGGGAGACTAGCGGGAGAACGGGAGATACGCAGTATTTT.

CDR3 coding DNA: TGTGCCATCAGCCCGGGACAGGGGGATCAGCCCCAGCATTTT. It codes for CAISPGQGDQPQHF. The chain recombines TRBV10-3 with TRBJ1-5; TRBD1 agrees at 11 bases. Per the germline V gene, CDR1 is ENHRY and CDR2 is SYGVKD. J lost 5 bases, V lost 6 bases, and 3 bases had no gene match. CDR3 length: 14 amino acids.

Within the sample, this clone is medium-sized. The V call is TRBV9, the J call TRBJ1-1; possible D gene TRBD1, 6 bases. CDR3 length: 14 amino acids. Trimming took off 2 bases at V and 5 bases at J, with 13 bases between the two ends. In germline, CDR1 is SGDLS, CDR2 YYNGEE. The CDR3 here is CASSVRTDRTEAFF. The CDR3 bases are TGTGCCAGCAGCGTGCGGACAGATCGTACTGAAGCTTTCTTT.